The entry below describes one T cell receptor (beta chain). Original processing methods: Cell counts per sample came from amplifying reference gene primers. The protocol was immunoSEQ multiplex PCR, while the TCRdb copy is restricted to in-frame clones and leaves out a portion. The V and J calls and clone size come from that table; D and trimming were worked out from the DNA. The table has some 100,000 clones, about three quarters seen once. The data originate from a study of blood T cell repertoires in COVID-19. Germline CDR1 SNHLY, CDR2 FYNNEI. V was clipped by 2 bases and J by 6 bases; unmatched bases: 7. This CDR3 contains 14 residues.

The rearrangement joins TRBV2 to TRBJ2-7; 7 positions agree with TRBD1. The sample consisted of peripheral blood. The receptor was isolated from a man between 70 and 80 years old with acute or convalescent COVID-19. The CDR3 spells CASSETGAPPEQYF. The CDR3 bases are TGTGCCAGCAGTGAAACAGGGGCCCCCCCCGAGCAGTACTTC.